This TCR beta chain was retrieved from a study of cytomegalovirus exposure and HLA in healthy donors. Study-wide results and limits: Per published accounts, TCR beta sequences correctly predicted the HLA-A and HLA-B alleles of most subjects.

For this clone: Its antigen is not known.

The study ran its PCR with 60 Vbeta and 13 Jbeta primers. Method: immunoSEQ multiplex PCR; TCRdb's copy keeps in-frame clones and lacks some. The data hold around 200,000 clones, with approximately 85% observed a single time. The CDR3 length is 14 residues. Germline CDR1 is SGHAT and CDR2 is FQNNGV. This TCR derives from a woman aged 50 to 60 in good health and CMV-seronegative. Sequences were obtained from PBMCs. This chain connects TRBV11-2 to TRBJ2-5; the match to TRBD1 covers 7 bases. The DNA end favors TRBJ2-7, so the J call may be wrong. The CDR3 loop is CASSSRTGSYEQYF. In nucleotides, the CDR3 is TGTGCCAGCAGCTCCCGGACAGGATCCTACGAGCAGTACTTC.